This T cell receptor beta chain comes out of a study of cytomegalovirus exposure and HLA in healthy donors. Overall study results and limits: Being indistinguishable, some V segments were excluded, TRBV6-2 and TRBV6-3 among them. A later analysis associated approximately 17,000 TCR beta sequences with HLA alleles at a 0.05 false discovery rate. Researchers had no immune exposure information except CMV serostatus available.

60 Vbeta and 13 Jbeta primers were used in PCR. TCRdb's table, derived via immunoSEQ multiplex PCR, lists solely in-frame clones and lacks some. The repertoire holds 97,000 or so clones, with around a tenth as singletons. As concerns this clone: Its antigen is not known.

The CDR3 runs to 14 residues. V was pared by 6 bases and J by 1 base, with 5 bases of the junction left unmatched. Per germline, CDR1 MNHNS and CDR2 SASEGT. The sequenced sample consisted of PBMCs. The genes are TRBV6-1 and TRBJ1-2; 7 bases are a match to TRBD1. The clonotype comes from a man aged 45 to 65 in good health and CMV-seropositive. CDR3 DNA sequence: TGTGCCAGCAGGCACAGGGGCGGTAACTATGGCTACACCTTC. It translates to CASRHRGGNYGYTF.